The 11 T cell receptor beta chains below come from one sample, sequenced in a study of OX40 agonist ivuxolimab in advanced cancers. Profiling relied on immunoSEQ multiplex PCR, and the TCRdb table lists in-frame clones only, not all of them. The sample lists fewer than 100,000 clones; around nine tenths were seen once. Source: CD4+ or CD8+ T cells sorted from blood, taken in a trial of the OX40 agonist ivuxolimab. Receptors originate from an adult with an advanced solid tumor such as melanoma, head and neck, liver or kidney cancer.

The DNA of the CDR3 is TGTGCCAGCAGGGATAGGGCCGATCGGGGTGATACGCAGTATTTT. Protein product: CASRDRADRGDTQYF. This chain links TRBV2 with TRBJ2-3, with D perhaps TRBD2 (5 bases). The CDR3 has 15 residues. Germline CDR1 reads SNHLY; CDR2 reads FYNNEI. With 6 bases removed from V and 6 bases from J, the gap between germline ends came to 19 bases.

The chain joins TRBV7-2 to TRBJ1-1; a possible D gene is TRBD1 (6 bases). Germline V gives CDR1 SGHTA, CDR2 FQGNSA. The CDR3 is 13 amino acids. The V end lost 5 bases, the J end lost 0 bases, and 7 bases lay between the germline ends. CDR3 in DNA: TGTGCCAGCAGCCGACAGGTGAACACTGAAGCTTTCTTT. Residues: CASSRQVNTEAFF.

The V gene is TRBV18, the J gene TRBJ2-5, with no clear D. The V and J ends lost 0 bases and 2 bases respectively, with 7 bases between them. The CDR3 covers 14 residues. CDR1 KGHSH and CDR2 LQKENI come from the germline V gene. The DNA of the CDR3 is TGTGCCAGCTCACCACCGGGGTCGCAAGAGACCCAGTACTTC. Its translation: CASSPPGSQETQYF. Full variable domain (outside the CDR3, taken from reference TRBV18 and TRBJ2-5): NAGVMQNPRHLVRRRGQEARLRCSPMKGHSHVYWYRQLPEEGLKFMVYLQKENIIDESGMPKERFSAEFPKEGPSILRIQQVVRGDSAAYFCASSPPGSQETQYFGPGTRLLVL.

CDR3 amino acids: CASSQDLLASEQYF. The DNA for the CDR3 is TGTGCCAGCAGCCAAGATTTGCTAGCCAGCGAGCAGTACTTC. The chain links TRBV4-2 to TRBJ2-7; perhaps TRBD2 as D (5 bases). The CDR3 has 14 residues. Looked up from germline, CDR1 is LGHNA and CDR2 is YNFKEQ. V gave up 0 bases and J gave up 6 bases, with 12 bases separating them.

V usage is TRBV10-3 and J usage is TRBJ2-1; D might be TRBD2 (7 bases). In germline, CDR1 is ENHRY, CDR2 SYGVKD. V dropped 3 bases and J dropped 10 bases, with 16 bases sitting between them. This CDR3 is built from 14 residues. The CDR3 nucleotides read TGTGCCATCAGTGAACTTGGGGGGGGCTGGGAGCAGTTCTTC. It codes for CAISELGGGWEQFF.

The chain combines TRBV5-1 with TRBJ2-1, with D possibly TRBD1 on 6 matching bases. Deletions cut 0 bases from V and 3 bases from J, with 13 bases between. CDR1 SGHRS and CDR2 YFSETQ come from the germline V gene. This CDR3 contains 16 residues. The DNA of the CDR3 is TGCGCCAGCAGCTTGGTTTCAGGGGCTAACTACAATGAGCAGTTCTTC. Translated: CASSLVSGANYNEQFF.

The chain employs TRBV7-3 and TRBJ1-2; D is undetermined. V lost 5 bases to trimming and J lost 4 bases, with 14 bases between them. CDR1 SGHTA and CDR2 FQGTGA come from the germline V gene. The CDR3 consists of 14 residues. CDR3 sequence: CASSQGWLTYGYTF. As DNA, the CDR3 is TGTGCCAGCAGCCAAGGGTGGCTCACCTATGGCTACACCTTC.

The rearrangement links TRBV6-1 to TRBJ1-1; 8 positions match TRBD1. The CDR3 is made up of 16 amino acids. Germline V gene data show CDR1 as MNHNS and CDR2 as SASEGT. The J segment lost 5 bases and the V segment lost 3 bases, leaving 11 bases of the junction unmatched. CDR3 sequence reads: CASSDGGRQGRTEAFF. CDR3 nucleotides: TGTGCCAGCAGTGATGGGGGGCGACAGGGGCGAACTGAAGCTTTCTTT.

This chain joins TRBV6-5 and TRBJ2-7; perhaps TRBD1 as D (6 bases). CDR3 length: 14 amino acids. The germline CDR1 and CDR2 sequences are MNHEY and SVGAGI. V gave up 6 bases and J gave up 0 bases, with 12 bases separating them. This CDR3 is CASRTRDTSYEQYF. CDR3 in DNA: TGTGCCAGCAGGACCCGGGACACCTCCTACGAGCAGTACTTC.

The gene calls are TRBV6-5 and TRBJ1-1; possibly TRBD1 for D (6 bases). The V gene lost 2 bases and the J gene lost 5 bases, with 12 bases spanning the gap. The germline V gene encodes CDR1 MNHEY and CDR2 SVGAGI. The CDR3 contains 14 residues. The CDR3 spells CASSYTSGVTEAFF. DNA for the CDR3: TGTGCCAGCAGTTACACATCAGGGGTTACTGAAGCTTTCTTT.

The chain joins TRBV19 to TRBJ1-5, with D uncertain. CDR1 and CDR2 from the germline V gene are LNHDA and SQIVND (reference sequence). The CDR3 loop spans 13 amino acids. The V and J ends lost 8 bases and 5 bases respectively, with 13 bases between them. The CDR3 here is CASWPGEHQPQHF. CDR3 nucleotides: TGTGCCAGTTGGCCAGGTGAACATCAGCCCCAGCATTTT. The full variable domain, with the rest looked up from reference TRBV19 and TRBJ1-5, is DGGITQSPKYLFRKEGQNVTLSCEQNLNHDAMYWYRQDPGQGLRLIYYSQIVNDFQKGDIAEGYSVSREKKESFPLTVTSAQKNPTAFYLCASWPGEHQPQHFGDGTRLSIL.